Listed below are T cell receptor beta chains from one sample, sequenced in a study of blood T cell repertoires in COVID-19. The method was immunoSEQ multiplex PCR; TCRdb's version includes in-frame clones alone and lacks a portion of them. The table lists more than 60,000 clones, 88% of them singletons, with 20% to 25% in the top ten. The sequenced sample was peripheral blood. These TCRs come from a woman aged 45-65 years with active or convalescent COVID-19. The CDR3 runs from the conserved cysteine through the conserved F or W. The D gene is left open where the match is weak. Some rows have no size entry. The others give once, few or many, or a class for an expanded clone.

j_gene | v_gene | d_gene | abundance | CDR3nt | CDR3aa
TRBJ2-1 | TRBV3-1/TRBV3-2 | TRBD2 | NA | TGTGCCAGCAGCCAAGATGGGGTAGCGGGAGGGATGGGCAATGAGCAGTTCTTC | CASSQDGVAGGMGNEQFF
TRBJ2-1 | TRBV5-1 | NA | NA | TGCGCCAGCAGCTTGACAGGGAACTACAATGAGCAGTTCTTC | CASSLTGNYNEQFF
TRBJ2-1 | TRBV4-2 | TRBD2 | NA | TGTGCCAGCAGCCAAGGTCCTCGACTAGCGGGAGTGCATGAGCAGTTCTTC | CASSQGPRLAGVHEQFF
TRBJ2-3 | TRBV6-4 | NA | NA | TGTGCCAGCAGTGCGACTAGATCAGATACGCAGTATTTT | CASSATRSDTQYF
TRBJ1-2 | TRBV12-3/TRBV12-4 | NA | NA | TGTGCCAGCAGTTTAGACAGGGTATTTGGCTACACCTTC | CASSLDRVFGYTF
TRBJ1-1 | TRBV7-7 | NA | NA | TGTGCTAGCAGCCCGACAGTGGACACTGAAGCTTTCTTT | CASSPTVDTEAFF
TRBJ1-4 | TRBV3-1/TRBV3-2 | NA | once | TGTGCCCGCAGCCAAGCCGGCGGGGGGGGGCTGAGGGAAAAACTGTTTTTT | CARSQAGGGGLREKLFF
TRBJ1-2 | TRBV2 | NA | few | TGTGCCAGCAGTGAAAGGTCAAGGGGGGGCTACACCTTC | CASSERSRGGYTF
TRBJ2-1 | TRBV20-1 | TRBD1 | NA | TGCAGTGCTAGTGGGGACAGGGGACCGAATGAGCAGTTCTTC | CSASGDRGPNEQFF
TRBJ2-5 | TRBV9 | NA | once | TGTGCCAGCAGGGACAATTACCAAGAGACCCAGTACTTC | CASRDNYQETQYF
TRBJ2-7 | TRBV5-4 | TRBD2 | NA | TGTGCCAGCAGCTTGGGGGGACTAGGGTCCGGCGAGCAGTACTTC | CASSLGGLGSGEQYF
TRBJ2-1 | TRBV28 | NA | NA | TGTGCCAGATCGACCTACCAAGAAACCGGGAAGTGGAACAATGAGCAGTTCTTC | CARSTYQETGKWNNEQFF
TRBJ1-2 | TRBV13 | NA | once | TGTGCCAGCAGTTATTATGAAAACCAGGGGAACGACTATGGCTACACCTTC | CASSYYENQGNDYGYTF
TRBJ2-1 | TRBV5-8 | TRBD2 | NA | TGTGCCAGCAGCTACGGGAGGCTCTTCTACAATGAGCAGTTCTTC | CASSYGRLFYNEQFF
TRBJ2-7 | TRBV19 | TRBD2 | NA | TGTGCCAGTAGTGTAAGCGGGACTAGCGGCTCCTACGAGCAGTACTTC | CASSVSGTSGSYEQYF
TRBJ2-1 | TRBV19 | TRBD1 | NA | TGTGCCACCAGGACAGGGGGCTCCTACAATGAGCAGTTCTTC | CATRTGGSYNEQFF
TRBJ2-1 | TRBV7-9 | NA | many | TGTGCCAGCAGCTTGGAGGGCCAAATTTTAATTACATTCGATGAGCAGTTCTTC | CASSLEGQILITFDEQFF
TRBJ2-1 | TRBV6-5 | TRBD2 | NA | TGTGCCAGCAGTTACTCCAGACTAGCAGAGCAGTTCTTC | CASSYSRLAEQFF
TRBJ2-3 | TRBV3-1/TRBV3-2 | NA | NA | TGTGCCAGCAGCCAAGGTCACAGGGTCACAGATACGCAGTATTTT | CASSQGHRVTDTQYF
TRBJ2-7 | TRBV15 | NA | NA | TGTGCCACCAGCCCGGAGATCGGCTCGTCCTACGAGCAGTACTTC | CATSPEIGSSYEQYF
TRBJ2-7 | TRBV2 | TRBD2 | NA | TGTGCCAGCAGTGGACTAGCGGGAGGGGCTTCCGAGCAGTACTTC | CASSGLAGGASEQYF
TRBJ1-2 | TRBV19 | NA | NA | TGTGCCAGTATTTCATTGCAGGGCGGTGGCTACACCTTC | CASISLQGGGYTF
TRBJ2-1 | TRBV4-2 | TRBD1 | NA | TGTGCCAGCAGCCAAGAATCGGCAAGGACAGGGGGCAAATATGAGCAGTTCTTC | CASSQESARTGGKYEQFF
TRBJ2-5 | TRBV7-9 | NA | NA | TGTGCCAGCAGCTACACCCTCCTTACGGGAGTGCAGACCCAGTACTTC | CASSYTLLTGVQTQYF
TRBJ2-2 | TRBV2 | TRBD2 | NA | TGTGCCAGCGGAGGACTAGCGGGTAACACCGGGGAGCTGTTTTTT | CASGGLAGNTGELFF
TRBJ2-4 | TRBV2 | TRBD1 | NA | TGTGCCAGCAGTAAGACAGGGGGCGAAGCCAAAAACATTCAGTACTTC | CASSKTGGEAKNIQYF
TRBJ1-4 | TRBV7-6 | NA | NA | TGTGCCAGCAGCTTCGCACAGGCAAGGGATAATGAAAAACTGTTTTTT | CASSFAQARDNEKLFF
TRBJ2-5 | TRBV29-1 | NA | NA | TGCAGCGTTCGGCGGGAACCACAAGAGACCCAGTACTTC | CSVRREPQETQYF
TRBJ2-3 | TRBV27 | TRBD2 | NA | TGTGCCAGCAGTCAGCGGGAGGGCTATACAGATACGCAGTATTTT | CASSQREGYTDTQYF
TRBJ1-3 | TRBV18 | NA | NA | TGTGCCAGCTCACCGATCCGGGGGTCTCGAAACACCATATATTTT | CASSPIRGSRNTIYF
TRBJ1-1 | TRBV7-8 | TRBD1 | NA | TGTGCCAGCGGCGGGACAGACCTTCGGACTGAAGCTTTCTTT | CASGGTDLRTEAFF
TRBJ2-3 | TRBV5-5 | TRBD2 | few | TGTGCCAGCAGCGGAAAGTGGACTAGCTTTAACGCGGATACGCAGTATTTT | CASSGKWTSFNADTQYF
TRBJ2-1 | TRBV19 | NA | NA | TGTGCCAGTACCCTACAGGGCTGGGGCTGGGGGAAGGTTGTCAATGAGCAGTTCTTC | CASTLQGWGWGKVVNEQFF
TRBJ1-4 | TRBV11-2 | TRBD1 | NA | TGTGCCAGCAGCACCGGTAGAGGCAGGGGGCTGAATGAAAAACTGTTTTTT | CASSTGRGRGLNEKLFF
TRBJ2-3 | TRBV29-1 | TRBD2 | NA | TGCAGCGTTGAAGATCTGGGACTAGCGGGAGCCACAGATACGCAGTATTTT | CSVEDLGLAGATDTQYF
TRBJ2-7 | TRBV29-1 | TRBD1 | NA | TGCAGCGGACGGGACAGGGTGGACGAGCAGTACTTC | CSGRDRVDEQYF
TRBJ1-2 | TRBV5-8 | NA | few | TGTGCCAGCAGCTCCACAGGGATTTATGGCTACACCTTC | CASSSTGIYGYTF
TRBJ2-3 | TRBV2 | NA | NA | TGTGCCGGTTCCACGTCGGGTCGCACAGATACGCAGTATTTT | CAGSTSGRTDTQYF
TRBJ2-5 | TRBV5-1 | TRBD1 | NA | TGCGCCAGCAGCCAACCTGACAGGGTAGAGACCCAGTACTTC | CASSQPDRVETQYF
TRBJ1-5 | TRBV21-1 | NA | NA | TGTGCCAGCAGCCTCGCGCTATCGGGACACCATTATAGCAATCAGCCCCAGCATTTT | CASSLALSGHHYSNQPQHF
TRBJ2-6 | TRBV3-1/TRBV3-2 | NA | NA | TGTGCCAGCAGCCCTCCCCTGTTCTTCTCTGGGGCCAACGTCCTGACTTTC | CASSPPLFFSGANVLTF
TRBJ2-2 | TRBV7-3 | TRBD2 | NA | TGTGCCAGCAGCTTAATGCTAGCGGACACCGGGGAGCTGTTTTTT | CASSLMLADTGELFF